One and the same sample provided the 27 T cell receptor beta chains below, sequenced in a study of OX40 agonist ivuxolimab in advanced cancers. The table came from immunoSEQ multiplex PCR; TCRdb's copy has only in-frame clones and leaves some out. The table shows tens of thousands of clones, with approximately 90% occurring only once. This material consisted of CD4+ or CD8+ T cells sorted from blood, taken in a trial of the OX40 agonist ivuxolimab. These receptors all come from an adult with an advanced solid tumor such as melanoma, head and neck, liver or kidney cancer.

The DNA for the CDR3 is TGTGCCAGCAGCCCGACTAGCGGTGCATACAATGAGCAGTTCTTC. Amino acid sequence: CASSPTSGAYNEQFF. The chain is built from TRBV2 and TRBJ2-1; 9 bases are shared with TRBD2. CDR1 and CDR2 from the germline V gene are SNHLY and FYNNEI. With 6 bases clipped from V and 4 bases from J, the junction kept 7 bases outside the gene matches. The CDR3 extends over 15 amino acids.

The chain joins TRBV5-5 to TRBJ2-7; TRBD1 agrees at 10 bases. Germline V gives CDR1 SGHKS, CDR2 YYEKEE (reference sequence). J was trimmed by 4 bases and V by 6 bases; bases with no gene match: 10. The length of the CDR3 is 15 residues. DNA of the CDR3: TGTGCCAGCAATCTTTTGACAGGGGGCACTTACGAGCAGTACTTC. This encodes CASNLLTGGTYEQYF.

V gene TRBV2 combines with J gene TRBJ1-2; D not certain. Germline V lookup: CDR1 SNHLY, CDR2 FYNNEI. The CDR3 extends over 13 amino acids. V shed 1 base and J shed 3 bases, with 6 bases lying between them. CDR3 nucleotides: TGTGCCAGCAGTGAAGGGATCTACTATGGCTACACCTTC. Amino acid sequence: CASSEGIYYGYTF.

The chain employs TRBV27 and TRBJ1-6; weak D call: TRBD1 (6 bases). CDR3 length equals 13 residues. The germline gives CDR1 MNHEY, CDR2 SMNVEV (reference sequence). V shed 6 bases and J shed 10 bases, with 13 bases lying between them. DNA of the CDR3: TGTGCCAGCAGAAATACAGGGCGGTCACCCCTCCACTTT. It is translated as CASRNTGRSPLHF.

The chain joins TRBV15 to TRBJ1-5; 7 bases agree with TRBD1. This CDR3 has 14 residues. Germline V gene sequence: CDR1 LNHNV, CDR2 YYDKDF (reference sequence). J lost 1 base, V lost 3 bases, and 0 bases had no gene match. CDR3 in DNA: TGTGCCACCAGCAGGACAGGGAGCAATCAGCCCCAGCATTTT. Its translation: CATSRTGSNQPQHF.

This clone was observed a single time. The chain links TRBV30 to TRBJ1-4; 9 bases are a match to TRBD1. Germline V gene sequence: CDR1 GTSNPN, CDR2 SVGIG (reference sequence). Losses at the gene ends were 5 bases for V and 15 bases for J; bases not matched to a gene: 7. This CDR3 is built from 11 residues. CDR3 amino acids: CAWGGGDRVFF. Here the CDR3 DNA reads TGTGCCTGGGGGGGAGGGGACAGGGTGTTTTTT.

The chain has TRBV19 and TRBJ2-7; 7 nucleotides line up with TRBD1. CDR1 and CDR2 from the germline V gene are LNHDA and SQIVND (reference sequence). The CDR3 runs 15 residues. The V gene end was trimmed by 6 bases and the J gene end by 0 bases; junction bases not matched to a gene: 8. DNA of the CDR3: TGTGCCAGTAGGACTCTCGACAGGGACTCCTACGAGCAGTACTTC. This codes for CASRTLDRDSYEQYF.

The chain carries TRBV2 and TRBJ2-3; D unresolved. This CDR3 has 14 residues. The V and J ends lost 7 bases and 4 bases respectively, with 15 bases between them. Germline CDR1 is SNHLY and CDR2 is FYNNEI. CDR3 loop: CASMDPYGADTQYF. As DNA, the CDR3 is TGTGCCAGCATGGACCCCTATGGTGCAGATACGCAGTATTTT.

To note about this clone: An end of the junction differs from the germline gene, which may be a read error. Other DNA sequences of this sample code for an identical CDR3. The V and J genes are TRBV28 and TRBJ1-3; 11 bases match TRBD1. The germline gives CDR1 MDHEN, CDR2 SYDVKM. The CDR3 is 17 residues long. The DNA for the CDR3 is TGTGCCAGCAGTATCCGGGACAGGGGGTTGACTGGAAATACCATATATTTT. Translated: CASSIRDRGLTGNTIYF. The variable domain in full, completed from reference TRBV28 and TRBJ1-3, reads DVKVTQSSRYLVKRTGEKVFLECVQDMDHENMFWYRQDPGLGLRLIYFSYDVKMKEKGDIPEGYSVSREKKERFSLILESASTNQTSMYLCASSIRDRGLTGNTIYFGEGSWLTVV.

The chain carries TRBV28 and TRBJ1-3, with 7 positions matching TRBD1. V gave up 5 bases and J gave up 5 bases; unmatched junction bases: 12. This CDR3 spans 16 amino acids. The germline V gene has CDR1 MDHEN and CDR2 SYDVKM. The DNA of the CDR3 is TGTGCCAGCAGTACCACGACCACAGGGGTTCGAAACACCATATATTTT. Its translation is CASSTTTTGVRNTIYF.

The rearrangement links TRBV28 to TRBJ1-1; maybe TRBD1 (5 bases). The germline V gene has CDR1 MDHEN and CDR2 SYDVKM. CDR3 length: 13 amino acids. Trimming shortened V by 6 bases and J by 1 base, and 9 bases separated the two germline ends. For the CDR3, the DNA is TGTGCCAGCAGGACGACAGAGAACACTGAAGCTTTCTTT. It codes for CASRTTENTEAFF.

This clone showed up just a few times. The chain has TRBV6-1 and TRBJ1-5, with D uncertain. Trimming took off 8 bases at V and 1 base at J, with 6 bases between the two ends. This CDR3 has 12 amino acids. Per the germline V gene, CDR1 is MNHNS and CDR2 is SASEGT. CDR3 bases: TGTGCCAGCCGACTGAGCAATCAGCCCCAGCATTTT. Its protein product is CASRLSNQPQHF.

The J gene is TRBJ1-5, the V gene TRBV19, with 7 bases that match TRBD1. The CDR3 loop spans 16 amino acids. From germline, CDR1 is LNHDA and CDR2 SQIVND (reference sequence). Germline trimming cut 7 bases from V and 2 bases from J; bases unmatched to any gene: 11. CDR3 in DNA: TGTGCCAGTACCTTTGGGAACAGGGGCCGCAATCAGCCCCAGCATTTT. Its protein is CASTFGNRGRNQPQHF. Combining the CDR3 with reference TRBV19 and TRBJ1-5 gives the whole variable domain DGGITQSPKYLFRKEGQNVTLSCEQNLNHDAMYWYRQDPGQGLRLIYYSQIVNDFQKGDIAEGYSVSREKKESFPLTVTSAQKNPTAFYLCASTFGNRGRNQPQHFGDGTRLSIL.

The chain recombines TRBV5-1 with TRBJ1-3; D may be TRBD1 (6 bases). CDR1 is SGHRS, CDR2 YFSETQ, per germline. V was cut by 0 bases and J by 3 bases, with 7 bases left in between. The CDR3 consists of 14 residues. Here the CDR3 reads CASSLVTGGNTIYF. Written as DNA, the CDR3 is TGCGCCAGCAGCTTGGTGACAGGTGGAAACACCATATATTTT.

The V and J genes are TRBV5-4 and TRBJ2-2; the D is unclear. From germline, CDR1 is SGHNT and CDR2 YYREEE (reference sequence). Trimming stripped 5 bases from V and 0 bases from J, with 8 bases between. This CDR3 has 14 amino acids. The CDR3 spells CASRNGSNTGELFF. CDR3 nucleotides: TGTGCCAGCAGAAACGGGTCGAACACCGGGGAGCTGTTTTTT.

The rearrangement links TRBV11-2 to TRBJ2-1; TRBD1 agrees at 7 bases. Germline-derived CDR1 and CDR2 are SGHAT and FQNNGV. The ends lost 3 bases at V and 7 bases at J; junction bases unmatched: 3. This CDR3 contains 13 residues. CDR3 protein: CASSFQTGNEQFF. The CDR3 DNA is TGTGCCAGCAGCTTCCAGACAGGGAATGAGCAGTTCTTC.

V usage is TRBV9 and J usage is TRBJ2-2; D call uncertain. The germline gives CDR1 SGDLS, CDR2 YYNGEE. The CDR3 runs 14 residues. Trimming removed 4 bases from V and 1 base from J, with 8 bases in between. The CDR3 bases are TGTGCCAGCAGCCCCCAGGTGAACACCGGGGAGCTGTTTTTT. The encoded protein is CASSPQVNTGELFF.

The rearrangement links TRBV5-5 to TRBJ2-7; no reliable D call. CDR1 SGHKS and CDR2 YYEKEE come from the germline V gene (reference sequence). V was trimmed by 5 bases and J by 2 bases, leaving 14 bases between them. The CDR3 runs to 14 residues. The chain's CDR3 is CASRYSGVTYEQYF. The DNA for the CDR3 is TGTGCCAGCAGATATTCGGGCGTGACCTACGAGCAGTACTTC.

The rearrangement joins TRBV5-1 to TRBJ2-1, with 10 bases aligning to TRBD2. V trimming: 6 bases; J trimming: 3 bases; junction bases outside the gene matches: 3. This CDR3 comprises 14 residues. Germline CDR1 and CDR2: SGHRS and YFSETQ. In DNA, the CDR3 is TGCGCCAGCACCCTAGCGGGAGTCTACAATGAGCAGTTCTTC. Translation: CASTLAGVYNEQFF.

The chain joins TRBV9 to TRBJ2-3; 7 bases align to TRBD2. CDR1 is SGDLS and CDR2 is YYNGEE in the germline V gene. V was pared by 1 base and J by 4 bases, with 6 bases of the junction left unmatched. The CDR3 covers 15 residues. The CDR3 sequence: CASSVRAGAADTQYF. DNA for the CDR3: TGTGCCAGCAGCGTAAGGGCGGGAGCGGCAGATACGCAGTATTTT.

This chain connects TRBV11-2 to TRBJ2-7; possible D gene TRBD2, 5 bases. V lost 3 bases and J lost 3, with 9 bases in between. The germline gives CDR1 SGHAT, CDR2 FQNNGV. The CDR3 is made up of 13 amino acids. Here the CDR3 DNA reads TGTGCCAGCAGCTTCGACTACTTCTACGAGCAGTACTTC. Amino acids: CASSFDYFYEQYF. The entire variable domain, with the rest obtained from reference TRBV11-2 and TRBJ2-7, is as follows: EAGVAQSPRYKIIEKRQSVAFWCNPISGHATLYWYQQILGQGPKLLIQFQNNGVVDDSQLPKDRFSAERLKGVDSTLKIQPAKLEDSAVYLCASSFDYFYEQYFGPGTRLTVT.

This sequence joins TRBV7-9 and TRBJ1-2; the D is unclear. In germline, CDR1 is SEHNR, CDR2 FQNEAQ (reference sequence). The CDR3 loop spans 13 amino acids. The germline V and J ends were trimmed by 3 bases and 0 bases, with 5 bases remaining between them. CDR3 loop: CASSLRTNYGYTF. Written as DNA, the CDR3 is TGTGCCAGCAGCTTGAGAACTAACTATGGCTACACCTTC.

This clone was counted a few times. V usage is TRBV29-1 and J usage is TRBJ2-1; 10 bases match TRBD2. The CDR3 runs 12 residues. Per the germline V gene, CDR1 is SQVTM and CDR2 is ANQGSEA. Trimming at V came to 8 bases and at J to 7 bases, leaving 5 bases not matched to a gene. Here the CDR3 reads CSTLAGVNEQFF. CDR3 coding DNA: TGCAGCACGCTAGCGGGAGTTAATGAGCAGTTCTTC.

About this clone itself: Without the conserved terminal phenylalanine or tryptophan, this CDR3 likely stems from a read error. The DNA is omitted, as the CDR3 cannot be located on it reliably, and the CDR3 follows TCRdb's listing. The chain carries TRBV2 and TRBJ1-4; the D call in the table, TRBD1, was not verified against the DNA. Germline V CDR1 and CDR2: SNHLY, FYNNEI. Termini included, the CDR3 measures 11 amino acids. The CDR3 loop reads CASSFSGVPLV.

The rearrangement uses TRBV6-5 and TRBJ2-7, with TRBD2 matching 8 bases. After removal of 0 bases from V and 3 bases from J, the junction contained 7 bases not matched to a gene. Germline CDR1 is MNHEY and CDR2 is SVGAGI. This CDR3 is built from 16 residues. CDR3 residues: CASSYSWSGSNYEQYF. Here the CDR3 DNA reads TGTGCCAGCAGTTACTCTTGGAGCGGGAGCAACTACGAGCAGTACTTC.

This chain links TRBV5-1 with TRBJ2-2; 7 bases match TRBD1. CDR3 length equals 15 residues. The germline CDR1 and CDR2 sequences are SGHRS and YFSETQ. V was pared by 4 bases and J by 1 base, with 4 bases of the junction left unmatched. CDR3: CASSPGTVNTGELFF. CDR3 bases: TGCGCCAGCAGCCCCGGGACAGTGAACACCGGGGAGCTGTTTTTT.

The sample holds one count of this clone. This chain joins TRBV28 and TRBJ1-1; 9 bases are shared with TRBD1. Per germline, CDR1 MDHEN and CDR2 SYDVKM. The V gene end was trimmed by 8 bases and the J gene end by 8 bases; junction bases not matched to a gene: 12. The CDR3 is made up of 14 amino acids. DNA for the CDR3: TGTGCCAGCGGTACAGGGGGCGTTTCAAAGGAAGCTTTCTTT. It yields the protein CASGTGGVSKEAFF.